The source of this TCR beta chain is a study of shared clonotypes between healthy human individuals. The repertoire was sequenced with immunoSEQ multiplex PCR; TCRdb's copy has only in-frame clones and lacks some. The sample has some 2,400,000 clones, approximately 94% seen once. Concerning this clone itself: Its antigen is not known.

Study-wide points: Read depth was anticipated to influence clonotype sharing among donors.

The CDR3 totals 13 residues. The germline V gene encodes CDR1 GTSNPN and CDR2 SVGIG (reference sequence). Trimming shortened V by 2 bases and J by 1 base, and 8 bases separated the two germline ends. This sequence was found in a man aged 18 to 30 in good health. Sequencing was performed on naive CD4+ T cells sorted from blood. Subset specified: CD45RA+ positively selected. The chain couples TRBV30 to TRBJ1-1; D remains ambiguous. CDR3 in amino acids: CAWSTWRNTEAFF. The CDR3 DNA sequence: TGTGCCTGGAGTACGTGGAGGAACACTGAAGCTTTCTTT. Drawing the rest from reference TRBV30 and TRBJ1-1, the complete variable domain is SQTIHQWPATLVQPVGSPLSLECTVEGTSNPNLYWYRQAAGRGLQLLFYSVGIGQISSEVPQNLSASRPQDRQFILSSKKLLLSDSGFYLCAWSTWRNTEAFFGQGTRLTVV.